This note documents a single TCR beta chain sequence. Its antigen is unknown. It may be a read error: a sequence one base away is much more abundant. TCR beta CDR3 regions were amplified from RNA transcripts. Researchers ran a first-round RT-PCR on the TCR CDR3 using the HTBI primer set. TCRdb re-analysed the multiplex PCR reads in MiXCR, keeping a single row per CDR3 protein. Among some 600,000 distinct CDR3 sequences listed, approximately 15% were seen once. The CDR3 is 14 residues long. From germline, CDR1 is SGHRS and CDR2 YFSETQ. The sample belongs to a study of T cells in Graves' hyperthyroidism and ophthalmopathy. General observations from the study: Most thyroid clonotypes expanded above 0.001 appeared in blood too.

This TCR was sampled from a young woman with Graves' hyperthyroidism that later progressed to Graves' ophthalmopathy. Sequenced sample: blood. The chain carries TRBV5-1 and TRBJ2-7; 9 positions match TRBD1. The CDR3 nucleotides are TGCGCCAGCAGCTCGGGACAGGGAAACTACGTGCAGTACTTC. The encoded protein is CASSSGQGNYVQYF.